Following are 28 T cell receptor beta chains from one sample sequenced in a study of blood T cells in healthy people across ages. It was with a sample-barcoded 5' primer and a J-beta primer mix that a second PCR of roughly 7 to 12 cycles was run. Via MiXCR, TCRdb re-called the 5' RACE reads, giving one row per CDR3 protein. The table has about 1,600,000 distinct CDR3 sequences, about 40% seen once. The specimen was blood. The source of these receptors is a woman under 30 in good health.

V and J are TRBV30 and TRBJ2-2; TRBD2 matches at 7 bases. Germline lookup yields CDR1 GTSNPN and CDR2 SVGIG (reference sequence). The CDR3 runs 15 residues. After removal of 4 bases from V and 4 bases from J, the junction contained 9 bases not matched to a gene. The CDR3, as DNA: TGTGCCTGGATCAACATGGGACTAAGCACCGGGGAGCTGTTTTTT. Translated: CAWINMGLSTGELFF.

This sequence joins TRBV3-1 and TRBJ1-2; 7 bases match TRBD1. The CDR3 sequence is 16 residues long. After removal of 4 bases from V and 2 bases from J, the junction contained 10 bases not matched to a gene. Germline V CDR1 and CDR2: LGHDT, YNNKEL (reference sequence). CDR3 bases: TGTGCCAGCAGCCCTCCCCCGGGACAGTGGAACTATGGCTACACCTTC. Its translation: CASSPPPGQWNYGYTF.

The chain carries TRBV20-1 and TRBJ1-4; D gene ambiguous. CDR3 length: 10 amino acids. Germline-derived CDR1 and CDR2 are DFQATT and SNEGSKA (reference sequence). This chain's CDR3 is CSAAHSRLFF. The CDR3 region has the DNA TGCAGCGCCGCACACAGTAGACTGTTTTTT.

This clonotype was seen only a few times. The chain carries TRBV7-9 and TRBJ2-1; D not resolved. The CDR3 has 16 residues. The germline V gene encodes CDR1 SEHNR and CDR2 FQNEAQ (reference sequence). Trimming took 7 bases from V and 8 from J, leaving 24 bases between them. In DNA form, the CDR3 reads TGTGCCAGCATCAAACGTGATGCTGCATCTGACGATGAGCAGTTCTTC. It translates to CASIKRDAASDDEQFF.

This chain links TRBV6-4 with TRBJ2-1; D is unresolved. V was pared by 6 bases and J by 10 bases, with 16 bases between. Germline CDR1 reads MRHNA; CDR2 reads SNTAGT. The CDR3 contains 13 residues. CDR3 bases: TGTGCCAGCAGCACAACCCTGCGATCAGAGCAGTTCTTC. This encodes CASSTTLRSEQFF.

This rearrangement joins TRBV30 to TRBJ1-1, with D hard to call. Germline CDR1 is GTSNPN and CDR2 is SVGIG (reference sequence). The germline V and J ends were trimmed by 3 bases and 0 bases, with 20 bases remaining between them. This CDR3 has 17 amino acids. CDR3 loop: CAWRKGRVGGLNTEAFF. The DNA for the CDR3 is TGTGCCTGGAGGAAGGGTCGGGTCGGAGGGCTGAACACTGAAGCTTTCTTT.

This chain uses TRBV24-1 with TRBJ1-2, with D possibly matching TRBD1 (6 bases). CDR1 and CDR2 from the germline V gene are KGHDR and SFDVKD. V shed 12 bases and J shed 12 bases, with 16 bases lying between them. This CDR3 has 10 amino acids. The CDR3 here is CAPLDRGNTF. The CDR3 coding sequence is TGTGCCCCTCTCGATAGGGGGAACACCTTC.

V is TRBV21-1 and J is TRBJ1-2. TRBV21-1 is recorded as a pseudogene. This CDR3 comprises 14 residues. CDR3 region: CASSKAEFNYGYTF. The CDR3 nucleotides are TGTGCCAGCAGCAAAGCCGAATTTAACTATGGCTACACCTTC.

The V and J genes are TRBV6-2 or TRBV6-3 and TRBJ1-2, with no clear D. This CDR3 contains 14 residues. Germline V lookup: CDR1 MNHEY, CDR2 SVGEGT. Trimming took off 0 bases at V and 4 bases at J, with 9 bases between the two ends. This chain's CDR3 is CASSYSQSFYGYTF. The CDR3, as DNA: TGTGCCAGCAGTTACTCCCAGTCCTTCTATGGCTACACCTTC.

The chain combines TRBV12-3 or TRBV12-4 with TRBJ2-1; 9 bases are a match to TRBD2. V was clipped by 1 base and J by 6 bases; unmatched bases: 10. The CDR3 extends over 17 amino acids. The CDR3 nucleotides are TGTGCCAGCAGTTTAGACCCGGGACTAGCACTGTTCAATGAGCAGTTCTTC. Protein: CASSLDPGLALFNEQFF.

As DNA, the CDR3 is TGCGCCAGCAGCCCAAAAGGGACAGGGTCATTTTTCTTT. Protein product: CASSPKGTGSFFF. The V and J genes are TRBV4-1 and TRBJ1-1, with 9 bases matching TRBD1. Unmatched junction bases numbered 10, after V lost 4 bases and J lost 13 bases. Germline V lookup: CDR1 MGHRA, CDR2 YSYEKL. The CDR3 covers 13 residues.

This clonotype has just a few counts. The chain couples TRBV7-2 to TRBJ2-1; D call uncertain. The V gene lost 5 bases and the J gene lost 14 bases, with 13 bases spanning the gap. Germline CDR1 and CDR2: SGHTA and FQGNSA. The CDR3 totals 11 residues. CDR3 residues: CASSPFEEEFF. CDR3 DNA: TGTGCCAGCAGCCCCTTCGAAGAGGAGTTCTTC.

This clonotype was seen a few times. This chain connects TRBV20-1 to TRBJ2-1, with 7 nucleotides matching TRBD2. CDR1 and CDR2 (germline): DFQATT, SNEGSKA (reference sequence). After removal of 1 base from V and 8 bases from J, the junction contained 11 bases not matched to a gene. The CDR3 runs 15 residues. CDR3 sequence (DNA): TGCAGTGCTAGAGGCGCGGGAGCGGTTATGGATGAGCAGTTCTTC. Amino acid sequence: CSARGAGAVMDEQFF.

This chain links TRBV28 with TRBJ2-1; 9 bases match TRBD2. Germline V gene data show CDR1 as MDHEN and CDR2 as SYDVKM. The CDR3 totals 18 residues. V gave up 5 bases and J gave up 4 bases; unmatched junction bases: 15. The DNA of the CDR3 is TGTGCCAGCAGTGTACCGGCACGCCTAGCGGGAATTTACAATGAGCAGTTCTTC. The encoded protein is CASSVPARLAGIYNEQFF. Based on the CDR3 plus reference TRBV28 and TRBJ2-1, the full variable domain is DVKVTQSSRYLVKRTGEKVFLECVQDMDHENMFWYRQDPGLGLRLIYFSYDVKMKEKGDIPEGYSVSREKKERFSLILESASTNQTSMYLCASSVPARLAGIYNEQFFGPGTRLTVL.

V gene TRBV5-1 combines with J gene TRBJ2-5, with unresolved D. Trimming stripped 0 bases from V and 5 bases from J, with 5 bases between. The CDR3 has 12 residues. Germline V gives CDR1 SGHRS, CDR2 YFSETQ. As DNA, the CDR3 is TGCGCCAGCAGCTTGGGAGACGAGACCCAGTACTTC. Its protein is CASSLGDETQYF.

This chain uses TRBV10-3 with TRBJ2-7, with 8 bases lining up with TRBD2. Trimming cost V 10 bases and J 0 bases; bases outside gene matches: 11. The CDR3 contains 15 residues. CDR1 and CDR2 from the germline V gene are ENHRY and SYGVKD. The CDR3 DNA reads TGTGCCAGCGGACGGGAGGGCGGGGGCTCCTACGAGCAGTACTTC. Translation gives CASGREGGGSYEQYF.

The genes are TRBV3-1 and TRBJ1-2, with D possibly being TRBD1 (5 bases). V lost 1 base and J 2 bases, leaving 14 bases between the germline ends. Germline V gene data show CDR1 as LGHDT and CDR2 as YNNKEL (reference sequence). CDR3 size: 16 residues. CDR3 loop: CASSQVSAGLNYGYTF. DNA for the CDR3: TGTGCCAGCAGCCAAGTATCGGCAGGGCTCAACTATGGCTACACCTTC.

In its sample, this clonotype was seen a few times. This chain links TRBV24-1 with TRBJ2-7; TRBD1 agrees at 7 bases. Germline V gene data show CDR1 as KGHDR and CDR2 as SFDVKD. The trim removed 3 bases at V and 5 bases at J, leaving 9 bases unmatched. This CDR3 is 15 amino acids long. The CDR3 DNA reads as TGTGCCACCAGTGATAGGAGGACAGGAGCGAACGAGCAGTACTTC. Its translation: CATSDRRTGANEQYF.

V is TRBV6-5 and J is TRBJ1-1; 7 bases map to TRBD1. Germline V gene lookup returns CDR1 MNHEY and CDR2 SVGAGI. CDR3 length equals 11 residues. Unmatched junction bases numbered 7, after V lost 7 bases and J lost 11 bases. The CDR3 sequence: CASTGARGAFF. The CDR3, as DNA: TGTGCCAGCACCGGGGCCAGGGGGGCTTTCTTT.

The V gene is TRBV6-1, the J gene TRBJ2-3; TRBD2 matches at 10 bases. Germline CDR1 reads MNHNS; CDR2 reads SASEGT. CDR3 size: 14 residues. The trim removed 4 bases at V and 5 bases at J, leaving 3 bases unmatched. Here the CDR3 DNA reads TGTGCCAGCAGTGTAGCGGGGGGAAGAGATACGCAGTATTTT. Translated, it gives CASSVAGGRDTQYF.

The chain carries TRBV7-9 and TRBJ1-2; D is ambiguous. Trimming took off 4 bases at V and 0 bases at J, with 9 bases between the two ends. CDR3 length: 14 residues. The germline V gene has CDR1 SEHNR and CDR2 FQNEAQ (reference sequence). CDR3 DNA sequence: TGTGCCAGCAGCTGGGCACCCGCTAACTATGGCTACACCTTC. Amino acid sequence: CASSWAPANYGYTF.

The gene calls are TRBV28 and TRBJ2-2; D remains unclear. The CDR3 totals 15 residues. Germline CDR1 is MDHEN and CDR2 is SYDVKM. Trimming cost V 1 base and J 2 bases, with 8 bases left between them. CDR3 in DNA: TGTGCCAGCAGTTTATTGAAGGCTAACACCGGGGAGCTGTTTTTT. This codes for CASSLLKANTGELFF.

This clonotype was recorded only once. The chain recombines TRBV21-1 with TRBJ2-1; the D call TRBD2 from the table was never checked on the DNA. TRBV21-1 counts as a pseudogene. The CDR3 is made up of 17 amino acids. The CDR3 region has the DNA TGTGCCAGCGGCAGATGGACTAGCGGTCAAACCTACAATGAGCAGTTCTTC. Its translation is CASGRWTSGQTYNEQFF.

The rearrangement joins TRBV6-5 to TRBJ2-5, with TRBD2 matching over 13 bases. The germline V gene has CDR1 MNHEY and CDR2 SVGAGI. The V gene end was trimmed by 6 bases and the J gene end by 4 bases; junction bases not matched to a gene: 8. CDR3 length equals 16 residues. The CDR3 sequence is CASSQTSGGQGETQYF. The DNA for the CDR3 is TGTGCCAGCAGCCAGACTAGCGGGGGGCAAGGAGAGACCCAGTACTTC.

V gene TRBV2 combines with J gene TRBJ2-1; the match to TRBD2 covers 10 bases. From germline, CDR1 is SNHLY and CDR2 FYNNEI. This CDR3 has 14 residues. The junction had 6 bases not matched to a gene; V was cut back by 4 bases and J by 9 bases. The CDR3 sequence: CASSGVAGGCEQFF. The CDR3, as DNA: TGTGCCAGCAGTGGAGTAGCGGGAGGTTGTGAGCAGTTCTTC.

This clonotype has just a few counts. V usage is TRBV11-2 and J usage is TRBJ2-5; D gene ambiguous. CDR1 SGHAT and CDR2 FQNNGV come from the germline V gene. V lost 6 bases and J lost 4, with 6 bases in between. The CDR3 covers 11 residues. The CDR3 DNA sequence: TGTGCCAGCAGGAGCATAGAGACCCAGTACTTC. Encoded protein: CASRSIETQYF.

The genes are TRBV9 and TRBJ2-1, with TRBD2 identical over 12 bases. The CDR3 consists of 15 residues. CDR1 and CDR2 from the germline V gene are SGDLS and YYNGEE. Losses at the gene ends were 0 bases for V and 6 bases for J; bases not matched to a gene: 1. CDR3 residues: CASSVVLAGGNEQFF. CDR3 nucleotides: TGTGCCAGCAGCGTAGTACTAGCGGGGGGCAATGAGCAGTTCTTC.

This chain connects TRBV6-2 or TRBV6-3 to TRBJ1-1, with 9 bases aligning to TRBD1. CDR1 is MNHEY and CDR2 is SVGEGT in the germline V gene. V shed 6 bases, J shed 4 bases, and the junction held 6 bases outside the gene matches. The CDR3 sequence is 14 residues long. CDR3 loop: CASRRDREGTEAFF. In DNA, the CDR3 is TGTGCCAGCAGAAGGGACAGGGAGGGCACTGAAGCTTTCTTT.